This T cell receptor beta chain was captured by sequencing in a study of early T cells in non-severe SARS-CoV-2 infection. The CDR3 sequence is 13 residues long. CDR1 and CDR2 from the germline V gene are MGHRA and YSYEKL. Trimming cost V 1 base and J 9 bases; bases outside gene matches: 2. TCRdb independently ran MiXCR on the 5' RACE reads; one entry per CDR3 protein. Of 90,000 to 120,000 distinct CDR3 sequences listed, around 10% are singletons. This clonotype has only a few counts. The genes are TRBV4-1 and TRBJ2-1; 8 nucleotides align to TRBD1. This TCR was recovered from an adult who was a healthcare worker with PCR-confirmed SARS-CoV-2 infection or an uninfected control (not recorded which). Sequenced sample: whole blood. This chain's CDR3 is CASSQGQGIEQFF. As DNA, the CDR3 is TGCGCCAGCAGCCAAGGACAGGGGATTGAGCAGTTCTTC.